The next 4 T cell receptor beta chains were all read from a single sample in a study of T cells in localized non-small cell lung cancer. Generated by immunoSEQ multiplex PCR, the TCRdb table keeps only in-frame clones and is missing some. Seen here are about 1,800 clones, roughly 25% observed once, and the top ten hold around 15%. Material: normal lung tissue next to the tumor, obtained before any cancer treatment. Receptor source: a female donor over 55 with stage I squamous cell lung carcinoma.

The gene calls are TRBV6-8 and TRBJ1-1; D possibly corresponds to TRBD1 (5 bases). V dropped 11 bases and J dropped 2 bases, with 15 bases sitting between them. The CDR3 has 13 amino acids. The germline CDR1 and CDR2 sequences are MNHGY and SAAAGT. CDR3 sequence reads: CAGGIEGNTEAFF. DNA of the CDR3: TGTGCCGGGGGGATTGAGGGAAACACTGAAGCTTTCTTT.

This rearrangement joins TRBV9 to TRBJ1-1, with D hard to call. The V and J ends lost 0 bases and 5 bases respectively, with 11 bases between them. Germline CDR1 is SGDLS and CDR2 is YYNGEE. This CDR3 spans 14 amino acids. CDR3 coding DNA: TGTGCCAGCAGCGTAGGACGCGGCCGTACTGAAGCTTTCTTT. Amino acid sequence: CASSVGRGRTEAFF.

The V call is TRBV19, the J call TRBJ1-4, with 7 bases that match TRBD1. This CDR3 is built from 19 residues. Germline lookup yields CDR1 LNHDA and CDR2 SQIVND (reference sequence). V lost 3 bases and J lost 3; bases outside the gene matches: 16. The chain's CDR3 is CASSIGPGGQLGPNEKLFF. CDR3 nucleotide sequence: TGTGCCAGTAGTATCGGACCCGGGGGACAGTTGGGTCCTAATGAAAAACTGTTTTTT. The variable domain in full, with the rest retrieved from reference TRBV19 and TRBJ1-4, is DGGITQSPKYLFRKEGQNVTLSCEQNLNHDAMYWYRQDPGQGLRLIYYSQIVNDFQKGDIAEGYSVSREKKESFPLTVTSAQKNPTAFYLCASSIGPGGQLGPNEKLFFGSGTQLSVL.

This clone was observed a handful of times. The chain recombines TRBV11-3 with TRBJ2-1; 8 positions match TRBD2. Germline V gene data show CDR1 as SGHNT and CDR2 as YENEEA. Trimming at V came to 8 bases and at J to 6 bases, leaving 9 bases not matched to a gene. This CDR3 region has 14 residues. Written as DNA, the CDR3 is TGTGCCAGCGCGGGCGGGGGGTACCCCAATGAGCAGTTCTTC. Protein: CASAGGGYPNEQFF.